This TCR beta chain was captured in a study of T cell responses to AZD1222 COVID-19 vaccine. Clones were read by immunoSEQ multiplex PCR, and TCRdb kept only the in-frame ones, dropping some. The repertoire holds approximately 170,000 clones, with more than 80% as singletons. This CDR3 comprises 15 residues. CDR1 is MNHGY and CDR2 is SAAAGT in the germline V gene. V was pared by 7 bases and J by 6 bases, with 14 bases of the junction left unmatched. Sequenced here: peripheral blood, sampled on day 0 of AZD1222 vaccination. J is TRBJ2-7 and V is TRBV6-8, with 8 bases fitting TRBD2. This TCR came from an adult in good health. The CDR3 nucleotides are TGTGCCAGCAACCTAGCGGGCGGAAGATTCTTCGAGCAGTACTTC. Its protein product is CASNLAGGRFFEQYF.